This T cell receptor beta chain appears in the sequencing data of a study of shared clonotypes between healthy human individuals. Naive CD8 cells, CD45RO-negative and positively selected for CCR7, excluded terminally differentiated effector memory CD45RA+ cells. Study results and caveats: All-four-donor shared clonotypes had higher generation probabilities than non-shared clonotypes did.

On this clone itself: Antigen unknown.

TCRdb keeps only in-frame clones here, not all; method: immunoSEQ multiplex PCR. The top ten hold approximately 1.2% of the sample, which has about 2 million clones, approximately 94% seen once. The CDR3 has 14 residues. Per germline, CDR1 MNHEY and CDR2 SVGAGI. Deletions cut 2 bases from V and 4 bases from J, with 8 bases between. The sample comprised naive CD8+ T cells sorted from blood. The TCR was taken from a man in his late teens or twenties in good health. The chain employs TRBV6-5 and TRBJ2-2; D is perhaps TRBD2 (5 bases). As DNA, the CDR3 is TGTGCCAGCAGTTACGGGGAGTCCACCGGGGAGCTGTTTTTT. Protein product: CASSYGESTGELFF.